This T cell receptor (beta chain) was recovered during a study of a mutant IDH1 vaccine in newly diagnosed glioma. Whole-study context: Initiation of the vaccine course occurred 4-6 weeks after radiotherapy alone, or alongside temozolomide cycles. Patients were pretreated with radiotherapy, temozolomide, or both, mostly both.

TCRdb's copy holds only in-frame clones and misses some; the assay was immunoSEQ multiplex PCR. The table has 40,000 to 60,000 clones, around four fifths seen once. In the case of this clone: No antigen is known for it.

The time point is: week 5, during vaccination. Doses comprised 300 ug of mutant IDH1 20-mer peptide each, plus topical imiquimod. The CDR3 consists of 16 residues. Germline CDR1 and CDR2: SGHTA and FQGNSA. V lost 1 base to trimming and J lost 3 bases; unmatched junction nucleotides: 3. The gene calls are TRBV7-2 and TRBJ2-2, with 9 nucleotides matching TRBD2. This TCR derives from a woman in her forties with glioma. Sequenced here: PBMCs, sampled from a glioma patient whose treatment included an IDH1 peptide vaccine. Here the CDR3 DNA reads TGTGCCAGCAGCTTAGTTGCGGGGGGGGACACCGGGGAGCTGTTTTTT. As protein: CASSLVAGGDTGELFF. The full variable domain, with the rest looked up from reference TRBV7-2 and TRBJ2-2, is GAGVSQSPSNKVTEKGKDVELRCDPISGHTALYWYRQSLGQGLEFLIYFQGNSAPDKSGLPSDRFSAERTGGSVSTLTIQRTQQEDSAVYLCASSLVAGGDTGELFFGEGSRLTVL.